This is a list of T cell receptor beta chains from one sample in a study of OX40 agonist ivuxolimab in advanced cancers. Some clones are missing from TCRdb's copy, which holds only in-frame ones; the method was immunoSEQ multiplex PCR. The sample lists approximately 75,000 clones; roughly nine tenths were seen once. The source was CD4+ or CD8+ T cells sorted from blood, collected in a trial of the OX40 agonist ivuxolimab. The receptors were gathered from an adult with an advanced solid tumor such as melanoma, head and neck, liver or kidney cancer. The conserved cysteine and the conserved F or W are not part of the CDR3 here.

j_call: TRBJ2-5; v_call: TRBV7-2; cdr3_aa: ASSSPSTSRTTQY
j_call: TRBJ1-2; v_call: TRBV6-9; cdr3_aa: ASSTGQNYGYT
j_call: TRBJ2-1; v_call: TRBV6-5; cdr3_aa: ASSTPSSHEQF
j_call: TRBJ1-4; v_call: TRBV6-1; cdr3_aa: ASRNRGTNEKLF
j_call: TRBJ2-7; v_call: TRBV29-1; cdr3_aa: SVEQGSYEQY
j_call: TRBJ2-7; v_call: TRBV19; cdr3_aa: ASRTRDRDSYEQY
j_call: TRBJ1-2; v_call: TRBV21-1; cdr3_aa: ASSRFQERNYGYT
j_call: TRBJ2-3; v_call: TRBV5-4; cdr3_aa: ASSSKAGGITDTQY
j_call: TRBJ1-1; v_call: TRBV25-1; cdr3_aa: ASSDPGTGNTEAF
j_call: TRBJ1-3; v_call: TRBV6-5; cdr3_aa: ASSSKGEPSGNTIY
j_call: TRBJ1-2; v_call: TRBV7-9; cdr3_aa: ASSLGINYGYT
j_call: TRBJ1-6; v_call: TRBV2; cdr3_aa: ATGDRGNSPLH
j_call: TRBJ1-4; v_call: TRBV6-6; cdr3_aa: ASSYGLEKLF
j_call: TRBJ1-2; v_call: TRBV27; cdr3_aa: ASSFLQGDPTYGYT
j_call: TRBJ1-5; v_call: TRBV27; cdr3_aa: ASSWVGGQPQH
j_call: TRBJ1-2; v_call: TRBV21-1; cdr3_aa: ASSDRTGGDYGYT
j_call: TRBJ2-3; v_call: TRBV19; cdr3_aa: ASTEAGAAFSTDTQY
j_call: TRBJ2-7; v_call: TRBV4-1; cdr3_aa: ASSQNQGRTYEQY
j_call: TRBJ1-1; v_call: TRBV2; cdr3_aa: ASSEDASSEAF
j_call: TRBJ1-4; v_call: TRBV13; cdr3_aa: ASSSGQGGEKLF
j_call: TRBJ1-2; v_call: TRBV10-3; cdr3_aa: AIRDNYGYT
j_call: TRBJ2-7; v_call: TRBV2; cdr3_aa: ASSDWTGITEQY
j_call: TRBJ1-1; v_call: TRBV18; cdr3_aa: ASSPGTLNTEAF
j_call: TRBJ1-2; v_call: TRBV5-1; cdr3_aa: ASSLVSGGNYGYT
j_call: TRBJ1-5; v_call: TRBV30; cdr3_aa: AWSGTENQPQH
j_call: TRBJ2-1; v_call: TRBV7-6; cdr3_aa: ASSLAIVTEQF
j_call: TRBJ2-5; v_call: TRBV2; cdr3_aa: AGRYQETQY
j_call: TRBJ2-3; v_call: TRBV15; cdr3_aa: ATSRVSTDTQY
j_call: TRBJ2-4; v_call: TRBV30; cdr3_aa: AWRTRGVAKNIQY
j_call: TRBJ2-2; v_call: TRBV5-1; cdr3_aa: ASSTLRTGGFIGELF
j_call: TRBJ2-7; v_call: TRBV18; cdr3_aa: ASSPLVGAGVYEQY